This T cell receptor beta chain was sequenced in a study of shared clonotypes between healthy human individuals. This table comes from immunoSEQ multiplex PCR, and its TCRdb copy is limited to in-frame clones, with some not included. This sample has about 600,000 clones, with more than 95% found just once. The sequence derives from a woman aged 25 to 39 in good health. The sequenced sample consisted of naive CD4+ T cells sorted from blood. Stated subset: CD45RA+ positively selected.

The CDR3 DNA follows: TGCGGGATCCCGGGAGAGACCCAGTACTTC. Amino acid sequence: CGIPGETQYF. The rearrangement links TRBV20-1 to TRBJ2-5; no firm D call. In germline, CDR1 is DFQATT, CDR2 SNEGSKA (reference sequence). CDR3 length equals 10 residues.